Listed below are T cell receptor beta chains from one sample, sequenced in a study of shared clonotypes between healthy human individuals. Libraries were prepared by immunoSEQ multiplex PCR; TCRdb keeps only in-frame clonotypes and omits some of them. Here the sample spans about 1.5 million clones, around 95% being singletons. Sample: naive CD4+ T cells sorted from blood. The receptor source for this set is a man under 40 in good health. Each CDR3 is given with its conserved first and last residue. A D gene is named only where the DNA matches it firmly. Rows give clone size only sometimes, using once, few, many, or a class for an expanded clone.

d_call cdr3_length j_call v_call clone_size cdr3_aa cdr3_nt
NA 17 TRBJ2-5 TRBV5-1 few CASSSALAGNLQETQYF TGCGCCAGCAGCTCGGCCCTCGCGGGCAACCTCCAAGAGACCCAGTACTTC
NA 18 TRBJ1-1 TRBV19 NA CASSISRLQVNMNTEAFF TGTGCCAGTAGTATATCGCGATTACAGGTAAACATGAACACTGAAGCTTTCTTT
NA 16 TRBJ2-1 TRBV21-1 NA CASSKSPGLAVNEQFF TGTGCCAGCAGCAAATCCCCGGGACTAGCGGTTAATGAGCAGTTCTTC
NA 13 TRBJ2-1 TRBV5-4 NA CASSLRRGAPQFF TGTGCCAGCAGCTTGAGGAGGGGCGCTCCGCAGTTCTTC
NA 14 TRBJ2-7 TRBV2 NA CASRGTWVGVEQYF TGTGCCAGCAGAGGGACCTGGGTTGGCGTCGAGCAGTACTTC
NA 16 TRBJ1-4 TRBV18 NA CASSPRIDTTNEKLFF TGTGCCAGCTCACCACGGATAGACACAACTAATGAAAAACTGTTTTTT
NA 16 TRBJ2-4 TRBV7-9 NA CASSLWGGVAKNIQYF TGTGCCAGCAGCTTGTGGGGCGGGGTAGCCAAAAACATTCAGTACTTC
TRBD2 15 TRBJ2-3 TRBV29-1 NA CSVEKTSGSTDTQYF TGCAGCGTTGAAAAGACTAGCGGGAGCACAGATACGCAGTATTTT
NA 16 TRBJ2-3 TRBV28 NA CASSLPIPTTTDTQYF TGTGCCAGCAGTTTACCCATACCCACCACCACAGATACGCAGTATTTT
NA 13 TRBJ1-1 TRBV6-1 NA CASSDTGYTEAFF TGTGCCAGCAGTGATACGGGGTACACTGAAGCTTTCTTT
TRBD2 16 TRBJ2-3 TRBV23-1 NA CASSHRLAASTDTQYF TGCGCCAGCAGCCATCGGCTAGCGGCCAGCACAGATACGCAGTATTTT
NA 13 TRBJ1-5 TRBV5-8 NA CASRRLSNQPQHF TGTGCCAGCCGCCGGTTGAGCAATCAGCCCCAGCATTTT
TRBD1 16 TRBJ1-5 TRBV19 NA CASSIHADRGWQPQHF TGTGCCAGTAGTATCCACGCGGACAGGGGCTGGCAGCCCCAGCATTTT
NA 13 TRBJ1-4 TRBV10-1 NA CASSLRNNEKLFF TGCGCCAGCAGTTTACGGAATAATGAAAAACTGTTTTTT
TRBD1 15 TRBJ2-1 TRBV2 NA CASSPMDRGYNEQFF TGTGCCAGCAGTCCGATGGACAGGGGCTACAATGAGCAGTTCTTC
NA 13 TRBJ2-1 TRBV7-3 NA CASSLGLYNEQFF TGTGCCAGCAGCTTAGGACTCTACAATGAGCAGTTCTTC
TRBD1 18 TRBJ1-3 TRBV7-6 NA CASSQSRDRGTNGNTIYF TGTGCCAGCAGCCAATCCCGGGACAGGGGGACCAACGGAAACACCATATATTTT
NA 13 TRBJ2-5 TRBV7-8 NA CASRRRPQESQYF TGTGCCAGCAGGAGGAGACCCCAAGAGTCCCAGTACTTC
TRBD1 16 TRBJ2-6 TRBV6-6 NA CASSKGTGTGANVLTF TGTGCCAGCAGTAAAGGGACAGGGACTGGGGCCAACGTCCTGACTTTC
NA 14 TRBJ2-5 TRBV5-1 NA CASSLDTHAETQYF TGCGCCAGCAGCTTGGATACCCACGCAGAGACCCAGTACTTC
TRBD2 14 TRBJ2-3 TRBV2 once CASTLAGGPHTQYF TGTGCCAGCACTCTAGCGGGAGGGCCCCATACGCAGTATTTT
NA 14 TRBJ2-1 TRBV18 NA CASSPLSSENEQFF TGTGCCAGCTCACCACTCTCATCAGAAAATGAGCAGTTCTTC
TRBD1 14 TRBJ1-1 TRBV18 NA CASSPGQQNTEAFF TGTGCCAGCTCACCGGGACAGCAGAACACTGAAGCTTTCTTT
NA 12 TRBJ1-1 TRBV29-1 NA CSVGRGGTEAFF TGCAGCGTTGGCAGGGGCGGCACTGAAGCTTTCTTT
TRBD2 16 TRBJ2-2 TRBV9 once CASSAGLAPNTGELFF TGTGCCAGCAGCGCCGGACTAGCGCCGAACACCGGGGAGCTGTTTTTT
NA 17 TRBJ2-2 TRBV5-4 NA CASSLVGGTGNTGELFF TGTGCCAGCAGCTTGGTGGGGGGGACAGGGAACACCGGGGAGCTGTTTTTT
NA 14 TRBJ2-7 TRBV6-6 NA CASSAGTLPGEQYF TGTGCCAGCAGTGCGGGAACCCTCCCCGGCGAGCAGTACTTC
TRBD2 16 TRBJ2-1 TRBV18 NA CASSRTSGSGDNEQFF TGTGCCAGCTCCCGCACTAGCGGGAGTGGCGACAATGAGCAGTTCTTC
TRBD2 16 TRBJ2-1 TRBV28 once CASSSGTSGKWNEQFF TGTGCCAGCAGTTCCGGGACTAGCGGGAAATGGAATGAGCAGTTCTTC
NA 12 TRBJ2-6 TRBV29-1 NA CSAYSGANVLTF TGCAGCGCATACTCTGGGGCCAACGTCCTGACTTTC
TRBD1 11 TRBJ2-7 TRBV28 NA CASSSRDRVGF TGTGCCAGCAGTTCCCGGGACAGGGTAGGCTTC
NA 13 TRBJ2-1 TRBV19 NA CASSIGNYNEQFF TGTGCCAGTAGTATAGGGAACTACAATGAGCAGTTCTTC
NA 15 TRBJ2-1 TRBV7-3 NA CASSFLAGANNEQFF TGTGCCAGCAGCTTTTTGGCGGGGGCTAACAATGAGCAGTTCTTC
TRBD1 14 TRBJ2-7 TRBV18 NA CASSPQDRGNEQYF TGTGCCAGCTCACCACAGGACAGGGGAAACGAGCAGTACTTC
NA 12 TRBJ1-1 TRBV25-1 NA CARRQENTEAFF TGTGCCAGAAGGCAGGAGAACACTGAAGCTTTCTTT
TRBD2 15 TRBJ2-1 TRBV18 once CASSRTSGADNEQFF TGTGCCAGCTCAAGGACTAGCGGGGCCGACAATGAGCAGTTCTTC
TRBD2 18 TRBJ2-1 TRBV12-5 NA CASGLGPPAGGRLYEQFF TGTGCTAGTGGTTTGGGGCCCCCCGCGGGCGGGAGGTTGTATGAGCAGTTCTTC
NA 15 TRBJ1-4 TRBV5-6 NA CASNLWGGDNEKLFF TGTGCCAGCAACCTCTGGGGAGGCGATAATGAAAAACTGTTTTTT
NA 14 TRBJ2-6 TRBV6-5 NA CASRAGSGANVLTF TGTGCCAGCAGAGCAGGGTCTGGGGCCAACGTCCTGACTTTC
NA 14 TRBJ2-1 TRBV7-9 NA CASSFSGSYNEQFF TGTGCCAGCAGCTTTAGCGGCTCCTACAATGAGCAGTTCTTC
NA 9 TRBJ2-4 TRBV6-5 NA CASSPSGSF TGTGCCAGCTCGCCCTCCGGGAGCTTC
TRBD1 16 TRBJ1-5 TRBV19 once CASSSDRGRSNQPQHF TGTGCCAGTAGCTCGGACAGGGGAAGAAGCAATCAGCCCCAGCATTTT
NA 11 TRBJ1-1 TRBV6-1 NA CASRENTEAFF TGTGCCAGCAGGGAGAACACTGAAGCTTTCTTT
NA 13 TRBJ1-5 TRBV9 NA CASSPTEGQPQHF TGTGCCAGCAGCCCGACCGAGGGACAGCCCCAGCATTTT
NA 12 TRBJ1-2 TRBV28 NA CASSSNRVGYTF TGTGCCAGCAGTTCCAACAGGGTTGGCTACACCTTC
NA 12 TRBJ2-7 TRBV7-8 few CASSLEANNLHF TGTGCCAGCAGCTTAGAAGCCAATAACCTACACTTC
NA 17 TRBJ2-1 TRBV4-2 NA CASSQRREASEYNEQFF TGTGCCAGCAGCCAGAGGAGGGAGGCTAGCGAATACAATGAGCAGTTCTTC
NA 12 TRBJ1-2 TRBV6-5 NA CASRPPEGGYTF TGTGCCAGCAGACCACCCGAGGGCGGCTACACCTTC
NA 14 TRBJ2-7 TRBV18 NA CASRDFRSSYEQYF TGTGCCAGCAGGGACTTCAGGAGCTCCTACGAGCAGTACTTC
NA 14 TRBJ1-1 TRBV9 NA CASSVAALNTEAFF TGTGCCAGCAGCGTAGCGGCTTTGAACACTGAAGCTTTCTTT